The sequence of this TCR beta chain was determined in a study of shared clonotypes between healthy human individuals. Study outcomes and limitations: Naive subsets generally exceeded memory subsets in estimated richness.

The donor cohort consisted entirely of Caucasian adults residing in Nashville, Tennessee. CD4+ cells yielded CD45RA+ naive and CD45RA-negative memory subsets. Germline V CDR1 and CDR2: SGHRS, YFSETQ. The CDR3 spans 17 residues. Trimming left V 0 bases short and J 3 bases short, with 18 bases between. Regarding this clone: Its specificity is not known.

Genomic DNA of every subset was divided equally among multiple immunoSEQ plates. Measured with immunoSEQ multiplex PCR; TCRdb has only the in-frame clones, and not every one. This table holds roughly 2.5 million clones, around nine tenths found once. The sample was naive CD4+ T cells sorted from blood. The subset is: CD45RA+ positively selected. The chain uses TRBV5-1 and TRBJ1-1; D remains ambiguous. The receptor comes from a man younger than 35 in good health. The CDR3 here is CASSLVSVNPSHTEAFF. The DNA for the CDR3 is TGCGCCAGCAGCTTGGTATCGGTAAACCCGTCGCACACTGAAGCTTTCTTT.